This T cell receptor (beta chain) was found in a study of shared T cell receptors in the human thymus. The assay was immunoSEQ multiplex PCR, and TCRdb's table has in-frame clones only and misses some. The sample lists about 380,000 clones, approximately 95% occurring once. This CDR3 has 13 amino acids. CDR1 SGHRS and CDR2 YFSETQ come from the germline V gene. The V and J ends lost 3 bases and 14 bases respectively, with 18 bases between them. This TCR was recovered from a human donor. The material sequenced was thymocytes. The chain links TRBV5-1 to TRBJ2-1; D might be TRBD1 (5 bases). As DNA, the CDR3 is TGCGCCAGCAGCTCTGGACACGACACTTCGGAGTTCTTC. This sequence encodes CASSSGHDTSEFF. Complete variable domain (other parts from reference TRBV5-1 and TRBJ2-1): KAGVTQTPRYLIKTRGQQVTLSCSPISGHRSVSWYQQTPGQGLQFLFEYFSETQRNKGNFPGRFSGRQFSNSRSEMNVSTLELGDSALYLCASSSGHDTSEFFGPGTRLTVL.